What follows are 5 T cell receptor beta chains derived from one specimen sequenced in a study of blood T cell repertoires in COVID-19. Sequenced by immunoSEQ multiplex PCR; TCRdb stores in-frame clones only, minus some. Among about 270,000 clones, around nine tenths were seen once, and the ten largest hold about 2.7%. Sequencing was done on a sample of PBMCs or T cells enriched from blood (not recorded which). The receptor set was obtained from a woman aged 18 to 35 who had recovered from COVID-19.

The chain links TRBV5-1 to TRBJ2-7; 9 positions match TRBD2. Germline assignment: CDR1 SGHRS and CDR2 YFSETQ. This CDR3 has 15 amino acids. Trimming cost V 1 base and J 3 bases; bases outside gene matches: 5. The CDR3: CASSLNSGGFYEQYF. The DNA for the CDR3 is TGCGCCAGCAGCTTGAATAGCGGGGGTTTCTACGAGCAGTACTTC.

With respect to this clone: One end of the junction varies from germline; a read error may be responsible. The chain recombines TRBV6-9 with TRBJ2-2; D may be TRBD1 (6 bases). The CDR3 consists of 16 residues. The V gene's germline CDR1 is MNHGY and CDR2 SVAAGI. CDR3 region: CASTYSSQGNTGELFF. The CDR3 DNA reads TGTGCCAGCACTTATTCATCACAGGGGAACACCGGGGAGCTGTTTTTT.

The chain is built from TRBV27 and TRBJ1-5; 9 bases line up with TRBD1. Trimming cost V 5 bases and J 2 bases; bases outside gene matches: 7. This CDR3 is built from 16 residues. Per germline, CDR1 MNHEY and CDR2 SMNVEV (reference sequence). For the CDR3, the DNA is TGTGCCAGCAGTCCCCGGACAGGGGAGGGCAATCAGCCCCAGCATTTT. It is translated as CASSPRTGEGNQPQHF.

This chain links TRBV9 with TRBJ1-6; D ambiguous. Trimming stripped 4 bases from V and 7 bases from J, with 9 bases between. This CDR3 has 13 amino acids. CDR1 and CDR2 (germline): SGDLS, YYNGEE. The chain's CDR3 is CASSPDYNSPLHF. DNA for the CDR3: TGTGCCAGCAGCCCAGATTACAATTCACCCCTCCACTTT.

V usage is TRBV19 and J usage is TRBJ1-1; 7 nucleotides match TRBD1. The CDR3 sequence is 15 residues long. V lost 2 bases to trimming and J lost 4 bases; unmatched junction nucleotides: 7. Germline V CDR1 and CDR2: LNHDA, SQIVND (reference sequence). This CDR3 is CASSITGTARTEAFF. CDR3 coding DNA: TGTGCCAGTAGTATAACGGGGACAGCCCGCACTGAAGCTTTCTTT.